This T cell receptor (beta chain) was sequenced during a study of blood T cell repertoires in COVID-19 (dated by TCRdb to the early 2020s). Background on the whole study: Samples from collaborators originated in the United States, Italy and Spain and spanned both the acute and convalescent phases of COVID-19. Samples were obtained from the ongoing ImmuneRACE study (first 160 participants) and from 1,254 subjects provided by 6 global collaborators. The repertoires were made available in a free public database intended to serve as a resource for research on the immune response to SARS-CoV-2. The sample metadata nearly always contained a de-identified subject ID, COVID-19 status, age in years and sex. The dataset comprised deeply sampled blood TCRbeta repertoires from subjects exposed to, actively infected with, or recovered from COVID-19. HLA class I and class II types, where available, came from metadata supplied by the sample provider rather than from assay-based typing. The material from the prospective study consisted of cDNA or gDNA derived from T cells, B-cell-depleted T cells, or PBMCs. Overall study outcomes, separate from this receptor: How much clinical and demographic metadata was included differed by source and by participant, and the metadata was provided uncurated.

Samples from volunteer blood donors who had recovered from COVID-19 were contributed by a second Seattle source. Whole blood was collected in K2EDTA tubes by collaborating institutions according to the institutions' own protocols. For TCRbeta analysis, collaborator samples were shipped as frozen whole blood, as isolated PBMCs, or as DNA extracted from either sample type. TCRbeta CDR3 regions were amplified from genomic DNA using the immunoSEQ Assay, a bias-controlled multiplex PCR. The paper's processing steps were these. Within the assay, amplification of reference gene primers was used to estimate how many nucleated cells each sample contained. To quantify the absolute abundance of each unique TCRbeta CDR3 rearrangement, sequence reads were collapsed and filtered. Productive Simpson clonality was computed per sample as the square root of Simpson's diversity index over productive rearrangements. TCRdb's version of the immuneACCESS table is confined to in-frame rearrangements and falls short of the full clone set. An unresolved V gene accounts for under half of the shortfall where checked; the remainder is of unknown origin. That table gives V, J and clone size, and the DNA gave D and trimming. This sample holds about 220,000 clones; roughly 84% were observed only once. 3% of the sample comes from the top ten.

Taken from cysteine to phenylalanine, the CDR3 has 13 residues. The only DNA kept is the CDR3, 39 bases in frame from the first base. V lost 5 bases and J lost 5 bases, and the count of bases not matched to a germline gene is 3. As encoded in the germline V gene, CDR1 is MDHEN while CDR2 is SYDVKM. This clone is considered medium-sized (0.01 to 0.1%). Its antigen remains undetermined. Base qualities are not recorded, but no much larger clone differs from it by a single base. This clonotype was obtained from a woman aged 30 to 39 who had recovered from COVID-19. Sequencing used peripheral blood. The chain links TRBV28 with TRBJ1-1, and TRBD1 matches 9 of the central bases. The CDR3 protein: CASSGTGRTEAFF. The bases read TGTGCCAGCAGTGGGACAGGGCGAACTGAAGCTTTCTTT.